The T cell receptor beta chain described here comes from a study of regulatory T cells in long-lasting Graves disease (dated by TCRdb to the early 2020s). Regarding the study in general: Newly diagnosed Graves' disease patients had taken antithyroid drugs for less than 3 months. Patients with persistent Graves' disease were compared with patients with newly diagnosed Graves' disease using TCR sequencing and RNA sequencing of peripheral blood. The study took place in China and was registered as a clinical trial. A total of some 33 samples were covered by TCR sequencing, comprising around 13 persistent and 20 or so newly diagnosed Graves' disease patients.

Overall results and qualifications from the work: Compared with newly diagnosed patients, patients with persistent Graves' disease had lower TCR Shannon entropy and fewer highly expanded clones, which suggests clonal expansion. Persistent disease showed preferential use of TRBV28, TRBJ1-2 and TRBJ2-5, whereas newly diagnosed disease favored TRBV20-1 and TRBJ2-1. The small sample size was acknowledged by the authors as a limitation that may reduce accuracy. Peripheral blood alone was examined, since thyroid tissue, which constituted the primary lesion, could not be accessed. Sequencing and analysis were limited to the TCR beta chain. Patients with persistent disease shared more public clonotypes (around 2,500) than newly diagnosed patients did (approximately 990).

V loses 0 bases at its end and J loses 7 bases; junction bases beyond the gene matches: 2. From the germline V gene (reference sequence), CDR1 is GTSNPN and CDR2 is SVGIG. The CDR3 spans 14 residues, from the cysteine through the phenylalanine. The sequence is cut down to CDR3 DNA, 42 bases in frame from base 1. The time point label, as the study defines it: newly diagnosed GD, antithyroid drugs for less than 3 months. For both TCR sequencing and RNA sequencing, RNA was extracted from PBMCs in TRIzol. Graves' disease was diagnosed according to American Thyroid Association guidelines. Patients for the study were recruited at an endocrinology department in Xi'an, China. Each patient gave about 9.1 milliliters of peripheral blood, collected in an EDTA anticoagulant tube. Ficoll Paque Plus density gradient separation was used to isolate PBMCs, and no further T cell sorting was performed. An Agilent 2100 Bioanalyzer and agarose gel were used to assess RNA quality, and a NanoDrop 2000 was used to measure RNA concentration.

This clonotype appeared many times. Its antigen is not yet known. No base-level quality is on record; no much larger clone is a single base apart. Library method: multiplex PCR. Instrument on record: Illumina HiSeq 4000. To build TCR beta libraries, CDR3 regions were amplified by Arm-PCR using iRepertoire HTBI primers. Before sequencing, the PCR products went through gel purification. The original methods were these. Gene usage analysis of CDR3 amino acid clonotypes used the roughly 60 TRBV and 12 to 15 TRBJ segments found across samples. COPE and FqMerger were used to merge the filtered high-quality paired reads into contigs. BLAST was used to align contigs to the IMGT TRBV, TRBD and TRBJ reference genes, and CDR3 was defined following IMGT. Any clonotype with a frequency above 0.1% was counted as a highly expanded clone. Repertoire diversity was measured by Shannon entropy, and V-J evenness by the Gini coefficient. A clonotype found in more than one individual was treated as public. Using fastp trimming at Q25 and MiXCR clonotype assembly, TCRdb reanalyzed the public sequencing data and kept in-frame beta chains. Rows with a matching CDR3 protein are joined into one entry that keeps the most common DNA and genes. The V and J calls were not made by the authors but by TCRdb's processing. The sample table lists roughly 560,000 distinct CDR3 sequences, around 11% of them with a count of one. The ten largest clones capture over 7% of the sample.

The same sample was also used in a study of T cells in Graves' hyperthyroidism and ophthalmopathy. The other study reports the following: Stable Graves' hyperthyroidism was defined as the absence of progression to ophthalmopathy over 18 months of follow-up. Hyperthyroidism patients were newly diagnosed, had a disease duration of under 2 months, and were aged 18 to 65 years. Exclusion was applied to patients with uncontrolled infections, other autoimmune diseases, pregnancy or lactation. Diagnoses were based on clinical symptoms, serum thyroxine and TRAb, thyroid ultrasound and orbital computed tomography. For the first round of RT-PCR on the TCR CDR3, the HTBI primer set was used together with the Qiagen OneStep RT-PCR kit. Most expanded thyroid clonotypes (frequency above 0.001) were also found in blood, which suggests that blood repertoires may mirror thyroid immune responses. A model built on a 13 V-J signature distinguished ophthalmopathy from stable hyperthyroidism, reaching around 90% sensitivity and around 81% specificity in cross-validation and 80%/75% in testing. In validation, the model predicted progression to ophthalmopathy with approximately 70% sensitivity and 72% to 75% specificity, a median of approximately 6.7 months before onset. A discovery cohort of 95 to 100 patients, about 44 with Graves' ophthalmopathy and approximately 60 with stable Graves' hyperthyroidism, was used to find distinguishing TCR V-J signatures. Prospective prediction of ophthalmopathy was tested in an independent validation cohort of 18 to 20 hyperthyroidism patients and 17 patients who later progressed to ophthalmopathy. The 85 to 100 discovery patients were divided at random into training and test sets in a 7:3 ratio. In about 6 Graves' hyperthyroidism patients, the study also compared T-cell repertoires from thyroid tissue with T-cell repertoires from blood. Once sampling was done, hyperthyroidism patients were given methimazole at a starting dose of 30 mg daily, whereas ophthalmopathy patients were given high-dose intravenous methylprednisolone. The libraries were constructed in a second round of multiplex PCR and then size-selected and purified. The libraries were sequenced on an Illumina HiSeq2000 using paired-end 100 bp reads. Raw data were processed with SOAPnuke, discarding reads with adapters, uncalled bases, mean Phred below 15, or no exact constant-primer or identifier match. COPE v1.2.5 was used to merge high-quality paired reads, and clonotypes were defined as unique nucleotide sequences. MiTCR v1.1 was used to align the clonotypes against IMGT TRBV, TRBD and TRBJ reference segments. Only V-J combinations with frequency above 0.0001, covering about 99% of repertoires, were analysed. A TCS score was defined as the ratio of F50 (clonal expansion) to E x V (chaos), with BLOSUM62-based TCRdist applied between CDR3 peptides within each V-J. Welch's t-statistics and random forest reduced some 510 V-J features to about 12, which were used in a naive Bayes classifier (R e1071). Sample size was not statistically predetermined, and blinding of investigators to group allocation was not performed. The paper reports TCR Vbeta CDR3 sequencing of roughly 140 peripheral blood samples: some 44 ophthalmopathy, fewer than 80 hyperthyroidism and approximately 17 progressor patients.

This receptor was identified in a young woman with Graves disease. Donor details come from another sample of the same person, matched by shared clones. The sequence is built from TRBV30 and TRBJ1-6, and TRBD1 aligns with 8 junction nucleotides. The sequences come from peripheral blood mononuclear cells (PBMCs), collected at new diagnosis, from a patient treated with antithyroid drugs. At the DNA level, the sequence is TGTGCCTGGAGTGTCGACAGGGGCAATTCACCCCTCCACTTT. Its translation is CAWSVDRGNSPLHF.